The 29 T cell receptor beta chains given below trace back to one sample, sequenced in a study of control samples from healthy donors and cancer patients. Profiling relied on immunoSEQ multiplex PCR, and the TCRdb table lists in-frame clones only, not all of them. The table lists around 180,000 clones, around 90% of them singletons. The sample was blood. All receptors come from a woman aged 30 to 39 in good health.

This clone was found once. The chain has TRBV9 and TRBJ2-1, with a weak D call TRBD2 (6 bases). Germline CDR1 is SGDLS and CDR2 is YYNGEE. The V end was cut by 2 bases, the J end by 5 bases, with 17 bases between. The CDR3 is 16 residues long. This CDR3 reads CASSVTAGRDDNEQFF. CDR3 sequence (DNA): TGTGCCAGCAGCGTCACTGCCGGGAGAGACGACAATGAGCAGTTCTTC.

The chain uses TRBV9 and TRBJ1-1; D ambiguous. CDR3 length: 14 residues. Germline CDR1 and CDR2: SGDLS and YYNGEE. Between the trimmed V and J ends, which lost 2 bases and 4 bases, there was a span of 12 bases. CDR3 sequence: CASSVRAGGTEAFF. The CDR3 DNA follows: TGTGCCAGCAGCGTTCGAGCGGGCGGCACTGAAGCTTTCTTT.

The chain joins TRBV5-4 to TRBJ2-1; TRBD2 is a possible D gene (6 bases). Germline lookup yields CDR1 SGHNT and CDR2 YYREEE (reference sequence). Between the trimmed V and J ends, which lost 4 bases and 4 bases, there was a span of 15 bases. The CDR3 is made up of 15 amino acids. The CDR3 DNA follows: TGTGCCAGCAGCCAGGCGGGGTCCCTGTACAATGAGCAGTTCTTC. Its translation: CASSQAGSLYNEQFF.

Written as DNA, the CDR3 is TGTGCCAGCACCACTAGCACAGATACGCAGTATTTT. It yields the protein CASTTSTDTQYF. The genes are TRBV28 and TRBJ2-3; D uncertain. Germline-derived CDR1 and CDR2 are MDHEN and SYDVKM. V was shortened by 7 bases and J by 0 bases, with 5 bases between the two germline ends. This CDR3 region has 12 residues.

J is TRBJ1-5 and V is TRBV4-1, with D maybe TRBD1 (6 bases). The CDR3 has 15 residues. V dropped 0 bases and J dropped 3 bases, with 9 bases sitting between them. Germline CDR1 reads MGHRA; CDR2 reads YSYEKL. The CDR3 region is CASSQEGGVNQPQHF. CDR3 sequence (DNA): TGCGCCAGCAGCCAAGAAGGGGGAGTCAATCAGCCCCAGCATTTT.

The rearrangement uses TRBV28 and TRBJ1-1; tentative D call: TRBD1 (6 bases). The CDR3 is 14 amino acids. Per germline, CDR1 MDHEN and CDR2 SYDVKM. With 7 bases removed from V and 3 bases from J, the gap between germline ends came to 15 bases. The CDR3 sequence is CASNLVTGHTEAFF. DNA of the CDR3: TGTGCCAGCAACCTCGTGACAGGTCACACTGAAGCTTTCTTT.

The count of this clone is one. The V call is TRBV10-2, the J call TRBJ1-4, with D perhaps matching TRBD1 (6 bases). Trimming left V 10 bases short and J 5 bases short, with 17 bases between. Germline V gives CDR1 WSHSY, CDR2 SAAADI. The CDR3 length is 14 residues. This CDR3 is CATEDRWGNEKLFF. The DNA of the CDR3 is TGCGCCACCGAGGACAGATGGGGAAATGAAAAACTGTTTTTT.

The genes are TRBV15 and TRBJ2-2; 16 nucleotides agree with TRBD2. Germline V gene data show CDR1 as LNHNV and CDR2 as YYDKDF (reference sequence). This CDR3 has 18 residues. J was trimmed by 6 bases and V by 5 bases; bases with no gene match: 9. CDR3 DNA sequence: TGTGCCACCAGCTCCGGGACTAGCGGGGGGGGGCAGTCCGGGGAGCTGTTTTTT. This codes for CATSSGTSGGGQSGELFF.

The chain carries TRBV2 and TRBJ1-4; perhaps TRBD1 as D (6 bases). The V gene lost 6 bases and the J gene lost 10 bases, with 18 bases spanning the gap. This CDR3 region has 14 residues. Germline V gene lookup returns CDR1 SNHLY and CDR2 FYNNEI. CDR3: CASRGDPGVGKLFF. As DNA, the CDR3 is TGTGCCAGCAGAGGGGACCCAGGGGTTGGAAAACTGTTTTTT.

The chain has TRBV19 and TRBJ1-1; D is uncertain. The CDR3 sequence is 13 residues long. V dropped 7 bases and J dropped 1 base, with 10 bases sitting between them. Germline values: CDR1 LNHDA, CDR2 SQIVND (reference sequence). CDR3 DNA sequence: TGTGCCAGTATGATGGGAACGAACACTGAAGCTTTCTTT. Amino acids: CASMMGTNTEAFF.

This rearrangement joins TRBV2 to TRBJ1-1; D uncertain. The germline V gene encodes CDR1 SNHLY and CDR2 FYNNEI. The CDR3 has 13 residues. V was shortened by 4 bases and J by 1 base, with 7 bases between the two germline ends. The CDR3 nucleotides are TGTGCCAGCAGTGCTGGAACGAACACTGAAGCTTTCTTT. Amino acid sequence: CASSAGTNTEAFF.

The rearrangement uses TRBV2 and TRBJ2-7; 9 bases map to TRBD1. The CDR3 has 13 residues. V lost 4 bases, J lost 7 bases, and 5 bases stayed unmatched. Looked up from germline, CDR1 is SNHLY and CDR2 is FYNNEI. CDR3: CASSAGQGGEQYV. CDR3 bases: TGTGCCAGCAGTGCGGGACAGGGAGGGGAGCAGTACGTC.

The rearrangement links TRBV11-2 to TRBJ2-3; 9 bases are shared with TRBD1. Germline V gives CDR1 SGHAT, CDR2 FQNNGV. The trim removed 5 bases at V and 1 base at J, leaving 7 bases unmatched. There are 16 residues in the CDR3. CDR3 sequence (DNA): TGTGCCAGCAGCGTTAACCGGGACAGGGGCACAGATACGCAGTATTTT. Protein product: CASSVNRDRGTDTQYF. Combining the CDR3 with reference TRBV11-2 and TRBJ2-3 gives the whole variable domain EAGVAQSPRYKIIEKRQSVAFWCNPISGHATLYWYQQILGQGPKLLIQFQNNGVVDDSQLPKDRFSAERLKGVDSTLKIQPAKLEDSAVYLCASSVNRDRGTDTQYFGPGTRLTVL.

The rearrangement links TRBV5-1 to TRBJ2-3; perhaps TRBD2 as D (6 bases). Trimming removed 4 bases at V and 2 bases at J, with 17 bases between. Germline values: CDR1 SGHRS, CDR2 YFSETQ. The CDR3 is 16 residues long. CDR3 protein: CASSPNPGLSTDTQYF. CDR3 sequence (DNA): TGCGCCAGCAGCCCTAACCCGGGACTCTCCACAGATACGCAGTATTTT.

For the CDR3, the DNA is TGCGCCAGCAGCTTCCAGGCAGGGGCACCCTACGAGCAGTACGTC. It codes for CASSFQAGAPYEQYV. The chain recombines TRBV5-1 with TRBJ2-7, with D possibly being TRBD1 (6 bases). V was pared by 2 bases and J by 2 bases, with 14 bases between. The CDR3 has 15 amino acids. The germline V gene encodes CDR1 SGHRS and CDR2 YFSETQ.

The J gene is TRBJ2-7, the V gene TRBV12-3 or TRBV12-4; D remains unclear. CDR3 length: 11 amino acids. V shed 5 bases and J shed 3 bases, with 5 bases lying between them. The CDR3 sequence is CASSPRYEQYF. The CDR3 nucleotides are TGTGCCAGCAGTCCCCGCTACGAGCAGTACTTC.

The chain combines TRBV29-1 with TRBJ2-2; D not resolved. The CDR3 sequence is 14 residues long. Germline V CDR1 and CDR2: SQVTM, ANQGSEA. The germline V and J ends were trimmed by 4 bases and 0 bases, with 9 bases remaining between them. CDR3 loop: CSVVWAANTGELFF. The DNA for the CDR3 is TGCAGCGTTGTTTGGGCGGCGAACACCGGGGAGCTGTTTTTT.

For the CDR3, the DNA is TGTGCCATCGGGAGAGGGGAGACCCAGTACTTC. It encodes CAIGRGETQYF. The genes are TRBV28 and TRBJ2-5; a possible D gene is TRBD2 (6 bases). Trimming removed 10 bases at V and 5 bases at J, with 11 bases between. This CDR3 comprises 11 residues. Per germline, CDR1 MDHEN and CDR2 SYDVKM.

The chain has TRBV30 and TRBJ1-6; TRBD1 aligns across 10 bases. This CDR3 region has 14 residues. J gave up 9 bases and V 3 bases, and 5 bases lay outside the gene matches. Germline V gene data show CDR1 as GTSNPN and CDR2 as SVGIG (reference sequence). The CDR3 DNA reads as TGTGCCTGGAGCGATGGGACAGGGGCTTCACCCCTCCACTTT. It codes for CAWSDGTGASPLHF.

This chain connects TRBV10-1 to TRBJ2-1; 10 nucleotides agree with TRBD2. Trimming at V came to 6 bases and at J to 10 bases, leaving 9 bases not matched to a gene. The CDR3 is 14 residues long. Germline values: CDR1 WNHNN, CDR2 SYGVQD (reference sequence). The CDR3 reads CASSPQAGGKEQFF. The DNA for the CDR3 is TGCGCCAGCAGCCCCCAAGCGGGGGGGAAGGAGCAGTTCTTC.

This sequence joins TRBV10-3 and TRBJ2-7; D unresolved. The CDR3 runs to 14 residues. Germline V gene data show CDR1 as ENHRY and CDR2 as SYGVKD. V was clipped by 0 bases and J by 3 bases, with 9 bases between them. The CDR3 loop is CAISESTMIYEQYF. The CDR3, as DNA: TGTGCCATCAGTGAGTCAACAATGATCTACGAGCAGTACTTC.

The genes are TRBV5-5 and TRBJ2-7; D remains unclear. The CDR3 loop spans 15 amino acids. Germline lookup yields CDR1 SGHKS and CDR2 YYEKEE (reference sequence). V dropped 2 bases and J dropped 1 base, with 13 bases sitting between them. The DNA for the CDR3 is TGTGCCAGCAGCTTTTTTTACCTTCCTTCCTACGAGCAGTACTTC. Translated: CASSFFYLPSYEQYF.

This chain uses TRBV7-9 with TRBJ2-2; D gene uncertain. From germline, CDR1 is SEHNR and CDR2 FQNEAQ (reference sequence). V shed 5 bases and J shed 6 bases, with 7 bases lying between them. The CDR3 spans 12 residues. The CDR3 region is CASSGVAGELFF. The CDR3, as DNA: TGTGCCAGCAGCGGAGTAGCCGGGGAGCTGTTTTTT.

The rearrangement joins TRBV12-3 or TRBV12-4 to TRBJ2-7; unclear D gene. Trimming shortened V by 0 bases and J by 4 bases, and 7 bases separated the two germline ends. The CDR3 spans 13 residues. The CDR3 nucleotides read TGTGCCAGCAGTTTAGCGCGGCTTTACGAGCAGTACTTC. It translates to CASSLARLYEQYF.

The CDR3: CASSRELAGGPSYNEQFF. CDR3 nucleotides: TGTGCCAGCAGCCGAGAACTAGCGGGGGGGCCTTCCTACAATGAGCAGTTCTTC. The J gene is TRBJ2-1, the V gene TRBV11-2; 13 bases align to TRBD2. CDR3 length equals 18 residues. Germline CDR1 reads SGHAT; CDR2 reads FQNNGV. V lost 5 bases to trimming and J lost 1 base; unmatched junction nucleotides: 8.

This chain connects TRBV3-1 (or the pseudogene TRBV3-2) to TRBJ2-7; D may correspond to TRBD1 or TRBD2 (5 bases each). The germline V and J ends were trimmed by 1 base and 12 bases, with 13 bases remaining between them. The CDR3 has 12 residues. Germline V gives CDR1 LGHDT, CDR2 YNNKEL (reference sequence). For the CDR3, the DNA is TGTGCCAGCAGCCAAGGGAACGGGGACCCGTACTTC. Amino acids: CASSQGNGDPYF.

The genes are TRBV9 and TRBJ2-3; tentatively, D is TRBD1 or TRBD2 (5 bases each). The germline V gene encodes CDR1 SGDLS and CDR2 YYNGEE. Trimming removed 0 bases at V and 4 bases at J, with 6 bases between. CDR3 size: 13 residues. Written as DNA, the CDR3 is TGTGCCAGCAGCGTAGGGGGGTCAGATACGCAGTATTTT. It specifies CASSVGGSDTQYF.

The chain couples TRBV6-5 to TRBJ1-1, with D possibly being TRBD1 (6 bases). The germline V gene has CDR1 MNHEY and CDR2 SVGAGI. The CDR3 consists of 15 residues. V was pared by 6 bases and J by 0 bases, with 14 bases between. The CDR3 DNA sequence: TGTGCCAGCAGAACAGGGTCTTTAATGAACACTGAAGCTTTCTTT. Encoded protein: CASRTGSLMNTEAFF.

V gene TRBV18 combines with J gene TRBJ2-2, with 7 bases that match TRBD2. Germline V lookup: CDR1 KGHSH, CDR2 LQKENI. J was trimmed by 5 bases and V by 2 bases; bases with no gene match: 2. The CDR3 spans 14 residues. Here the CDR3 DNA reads TGTGCCAGCTCACCAAGGGAGGGGACCGGGGAGCTGTTTTTT. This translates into CASSPREGTGELFF.